This T cell receptor beta chain was identified during a study of blood T cells in healthy people across ages. Study-level points and caveats: Correlation between TCR beta diversity and naive T cell percentage was strong.

On this clonotype: As yet, its antigen is unknown.

In germline, CDR1 is SQVTM, CDR2 ANQGSEA. Trimming took 6 bases from V and 11 from J; bases not matched to a gene: 11. This CDR3 contains 14 residues. Each donor supplied around 9.6 milliliters of peripheral blood. Sample-barcoded 5' priming and a J-beta primer mix drove a second PCR of 7 to 11 cycles. CDR3-containing paired-end reads numbering at least 2.5 million came from each sample. TCRdb reprocessed the 5' RACE reads via MiXCR and lists one record per CDR3 protein. The repertoire holds fewer than 2,000,000 distinct CDR3 sequences, with roughly two fifths as singletons. V gene TRBV29-1 combines with J gene TRBJ2-1; 12 positions match TRBD2. This receptor was identified in a human donor in good health. The sequencing sample was made of blood. CDR3 sequence: CSVRTSGGTEKQFF. In DNA, the CDR3 is TGCAGCGTCCGAACTAGCGGGGGGACCGAAAAGCAGTTCTTC.